This TCR beta chain was sequenced for a study of T cell responses to AZD1222 COVID-19 vaccine. This CDR3 region has 15 residues. Trimming at V came to 5 bases and at J to 4 bases, leaving 5 bases not matched to a gene. Per germline, CDR1 SGHAT and CDR2 FQNNGV. Profiling relied on immunoSEQ multiplex PCR, and the TCRdb table lists in-frame clones only, not all of them. This sample has 110,000 to 150,000 clones, with roughly 90% found just once. J is TRBJ2-5 and V is TRBV11-2; 12 positions agree with TRBD2. The TCR originated in an adult in good health. The source was peripheral blood, collected on day 0 of AZD1222 vaccination. CDR3 coding DNA: TGTGCCAGCAGCGAGACTAGCGGGAGCCGAGAGACCCAGTACTTC. As protein: CASSETSGSRETQYF.